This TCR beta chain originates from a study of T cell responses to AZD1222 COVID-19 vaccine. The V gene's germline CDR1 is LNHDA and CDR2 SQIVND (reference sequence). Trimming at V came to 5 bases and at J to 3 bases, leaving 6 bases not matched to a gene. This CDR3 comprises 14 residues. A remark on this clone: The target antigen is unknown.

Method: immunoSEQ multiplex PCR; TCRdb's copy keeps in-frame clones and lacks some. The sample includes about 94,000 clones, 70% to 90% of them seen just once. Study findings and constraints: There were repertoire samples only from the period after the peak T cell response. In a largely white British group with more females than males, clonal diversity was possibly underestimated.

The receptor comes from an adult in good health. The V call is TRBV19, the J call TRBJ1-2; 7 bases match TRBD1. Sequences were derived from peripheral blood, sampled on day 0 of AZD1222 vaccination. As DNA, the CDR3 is TGTGCCAGTAGTTTTCAAGGGGGCTACTATGGCTACACCTTC. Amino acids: CASSFQGGYYGYTF.